This is a list of T cell receptor beta chains from one sample in a study of a mutant IDH1 vaccine in newly diagnosed glioma. Clones were read by immunoSEQ multiplex PCR, and TCRdb kept only the in-frame ones, dropping some. The sample has approximately 100,000 clones; over 85% are singletons. The specimen comprised PBMCs, sampled from a glioma patient treated with radiotherapy, temozolomide or both. The receptor set was obtained from a woman in her forties or fifties with glioma. The CDR3 runs from the conserved cysteine through the conserved F or W. A D gene is named only where the DNA matches it firmly. Expanded clones get a size class; other rows say once, few or many, or leave the size out.

clone size	V gene	J gene	D gene	CDR3 protein	CDR3 DNA
.	TRBV7-2	TRBJ2-5	TRBD1	CASSNDRGPQETQYF	TGTGCCAGCAGCAACGACAGGGGGCCCCAAGAGACCCAGTACTTC
.	TRBV7-9	TRBJ1-1	.	CASSLGRGGGTEAFF	TGTGCCAGCAGCTTAGGCCGGGGGGGAGGGACTGAAGCTTTCTTT
.	TRBV7-2	TRBJ2-3	.	CASSLIPPGVTSTDTQYF	TGTGCCAGCAGCTTAATCCCGCCGGGAGTGACGAGCACAGATACGCAGTATTTT
.	TRBV2	TRBJ2-3	.	CASRGPVGGTDTQYF	TGTGCCAGCAGGGGCCCGGTCGGGGGCACAGATACGCAGTATTTT
few	TRBV29-1	TRBJ2-1	.	CSVDSGTSLGGEQFF	TGCAGCGTTGACTCCGGGACAAGCCTCGGCGGTGAGCAGTTCTTC
.	TRBV5-1	TRBJ2-7	.	CASSHGTGEMKQYF	TGCGCCAGCAGCCACGGGACGGGTGAAATGAAGCAGTACTTC
.	TRBV10-3	TRBJ1-2	.	CAIMTGYGYTF	TGTGCCATCATGACAGGATATGGCTACACCTTC
.	TRBV30	TRBJ2-7	.	CAWSEAGQVLRGWEQYF	TGTGCCTGGAGTGAGGCGGGGCAGGTCTTGAGGGGCTGGGAGCAGTACTTC
.	TRBV30	TRBJ2-3	TRBD2	CAWSVGAGDRNTQYF	TGTGCCTGGAGTGTAGGGGCGGGAGATCGAAATACGCAGTATTTT
.	TRBV6-1	TRBJ1-4	TRBD1	CASSRDRDEKLFF	TGTGCCAGCAGTCGGGACAGGGATGAAAAACTGTTTTTT
.	TRBV6-1	TRBJ1-4	.	CASQYEKLFF	TGTGCCAGCCAATATGAAAAACTGTTTTTT
.	TRBV10-3	TRBJ2-7	.	CAAGGSHSSYEQYF	TGTGCCGCGGGCGGTAGCCACAGCTCCTACGAGCAGTACTTC
.	TRBV11-2	TRBJ1-3	.	CASRDWEDSGNTIYF	TGTGCCAGCAGAGATTGGGAGGATAGTGGAAACACCATATATTTT
.	TRBV29-1	TRBJ2-7	.	CSVDAGASEQYF	TGCAGCGTTGATGCAGGTGCCAGCGAGCAGTACTTC
.	TRBV6-5	TRBJ1-1	.	CASTYTTGFGTEAFF	TGTGCCAGCACCTACACCACGGGGTTTGGGACTGAAGCTTTCTTT
.	TRBV30	TRBJ2-3	.	CAWSGISTDTQYF	TGTGCCTGGAGCGGGATCAGCACAGATACGCAGTATTTT
once	TRBV28	TRBJ2-7	.	CASSLLQGNEQYF	TGTGCCAGCAGTTTGCTACAGGGTAACGAGCAGTACTTC
.	TRBV27	TRBJ2-2	TRBD1	CASSLSGTVNTGELFF	TGTGCCAGCAGTTTATCGGGGACAGTTAACACCGGGGAGCTGTTTTTT
.	TRBV27	TRBJ1-2	.	CASSPGPGFSGYGYTF	TGTGCCAGCTCCCCGGGACCGGGATTTAGTGGCTATGGCTACACCTTC
.	TRBV11-1	TRBJ1-1	.	CASSFPGTEAFF	TGTGCCAGCAGCTTCCCGGGCACTGAAGCTTTCTTT
.	TRBV7-9	TRBJ2-1	TRBD2	CASSPGARLARHNEQFF	TGTGCCAGCAGCCCAGGGGCCCGACTAGCGAGACACAATGAGCAGTTCTTC
.	TRBV7-9	TRBJ2-1	TRBD2	CASSQLAPARGEQFF	TGTGCCAGCAGCCAACTAGCGCCGGCAAGGGGTGAGCAGTTCTTC
.	TRBV4-2	TRBJ1-4	.	CASSQVGGQGTNEKLFF	TGTGCCAGCAGCCAAGTTGGCGGTCAGGGAACTAATGAAAAACTGTTTTTT
.	TRBV21-1	TRBJ2-3	.	CACPNTDTQYF	TGTGCCTGTCCTAACACAGATACGCAGTATTTT
.	TRBV5-5	TRBJ1-1	TRBD1	CASSRTGVDTEAFF	TGTGCCAGCAGCCGGACAGGGGTCGACACTGAAGCTTTCTTT
.	TRBV28	TRBJ2-1	TRBD2	CASSSRTSGAYNEQFF	TGTGCCAGCAGTTCCAGGACTAGCGGAGCTTACAATGAGCAGTTCTTC
.	TRBV11-2	TRBJ1-3	TRBD1	CASSSRQGSGNTIYF	TGTGCCAGCAGCTCACGACAGGGCTCAGGAAACACCATATATTTT
.	TRBV28	TRBJ1-5	.	CASRSRYSNQPQHF	TGTGCCAGCAGAAGCAGATATAGCAATCAGCCCCAGCATTTT
once	TRBV6-4	TRBJ2-1	.	CASSAGEAYNEQFF	TGTGCCAGCAGTGCGGGGGAGGCCTACAATGAGCAGTTCTTC
once	TRBV14	TRBJ2-2	.	CASSQGAVYTGELFF	TGTGCCAGCAGCCAAGGGGCAGTCTACACCGGGGAGCTGTTTTTT
few	TRBV9	TRBJ1-1	.	CASSVAPGLNTEAFF	TGTGCCAGCAGCGTAGCTCCAGGGCTGAACACTGAAGCTTTCTTT
.	TRBV5-1	TRBJ1-3	.	CASSLGGQGSGNTIYF	TGCGCCAGCAGCTTGGGGGGCCAGGGCTCTGGAAACACCATATATTTT
.	TRBV28	TRBJ1-2	.	CASSFYPRYGYTF	TGTGCCAGCAGTTTTTACCCTCGCTATGGCTACACCTTC
few	TRBV5-4	TRBJ2-5	TRBD2	CASSLASGRGETQYF	TGTGCCAGCAGCTTGGCTAGCGGGAGGGGAGAGACCCAGTACTTC
.	TRBV11-2	TRBJ2-7	.	CASSLGLNYEQYF	TGTGCCAGCAGCTTAGGTCTCAATTACGAGCAGTACTTC
.	TRBV10-3	TRBJ2-2	TRBD1	CATKDRGTTGELFF	TGTGCCACCAAGGACAGGGGGACCACCGGGGAGCTGTTTTTT
once	TRBV30	TRBJ1-2	.	CAWRSLLGAGYGYTF	TGTGCCTGGAGAAGCCTTTTGGGGGCTGGATATGGCTACACCTTC
.	TRBV30	TRBJ2-3	TRBD2	CAWSRRTSGSTDTQYF	TGTGCCTGGAGTCGCCGGACTAGCGGGAGCACAGATACGCAGTATTTT
.	TRBV25-1	TRBJ2-3	.	CASRSVWGTDTQYF	TGTGCCAGCAGATCGGTCTGGGGCACAGATACGCAGTATTTT
.	TRBV25-1	TRBJ1-5	.	CASSEAGYNQPQHF	TGTGCCAGCAGTGAGGCAGGGTACAATCAGCCCCAGCATTTT
.	TRBV6-4	TRBJ2-3	.	CASSDLLAGTQYF	TGTGCCAGCAGTGACTTACTAGCCGGTACGCAGTATTTT
.	TRBV18	TRBJ1-1	.	CASSPPGDGRGTEAFF	TGTGCCAGCTCACCACCGGGGGACGGGCGGGGGACTGAAGCTTTCTTT
.	TRBV28	TRBJ1-1	.	CASSLHTGQNTEAFF	TGTGCCAGCAGTTTGCATACAGGGCAGAACACTGAAGCTTTCTTT
.	TRBV18	TRBJ1-1	.	CASSPDMNTEAFF	TGTGCCAGCTCACCCGACATGAACACTGAAGCTTTCTTT
.	TRBV5-1	TRBJ1-2	.	CASSLLFSDYGYTF	TGCGCCAGCAGCTTGTTATTCAGTGACTATGGCTACACCTTC
.	TRBV4-1	TRBJ2-7	.	CASSFLVGDSYEQYF	TGCGCCAGCAGCTTCCTAGTGGGGGACTCCTACGAGCAGTACTTC
.	TRBV5-1	TRBJ2-1	TRBD1	CASSANSGTGVNEQFF	TGCGCCAGCAGCGCGAACTCCGGGACAGGGGTCAATGAGCAGTTCTTC
.	TRBV10-3	TRBJ1-5	TRBD1	CAISEGQGAGQPQHF	TGTGCCATCAGTGAGGGACAGGGAGCGGGGCAGCCCCAGCATTTT
.	TRBV9	TRBJ2-3	TRBD2	CASSVEGLAGVGPDTQYF	TGTGCCAGCAGCGTAGAGGGACTAGCGGGAGTGGGGCCAGATACGCAGTATTTT
.	TRBV29-1	TRBJ2-1	TRBD2	CSGTTSGPYNEQFF	TGCAGCGGGACGACTAGCGGACCTTACAATGAGCAGTTCTTC